This T cell receptor beta chain came from a study of technical replicates of blood from several donors. Only in-frame clones appear in the TCRdb table, and some are missing; sequencing was by immunoSEQ multiplex PCR. The sample consists of some 70,000 clones, about 89% of them appearing once. V was clipped by 5 bases and J by 9 bases, with 14 bases between them. The CDR3 has 13 residues. Looked up from germline, CDR1 is SEHNR and CDR2 is FQNEAQ (reference sequence). J is TRBJ1-5 and V is TRBV7-9; maybe TRBD1 (6 bases). Sequenced input: PBMCs. The TCR comes from a human donor in good health. Some clones in this sample may be carry-over from other donors' samples. CDR3 sequence reads: CASSLTGLGPQHF. CDR3 DNA: TGTGCCAGCAGCCTGACAGGTTTAGGGCCCCAGCATTTT.